This T cell receptor beta chain appears in the sequencing data of a study of blood T cell repertoires in COVID-19. For the study at large: Samples came from the United States, Italy and Spain, spanning acute and convalescent COVID-19. The cDNA or gDNA used as material had been derived from T cells, B-cell-depleted T cells, or PBMCs.

Per the original data handling: Counts of nucleated cells, estimated from reference gene primer amplification, were obtained. TCRdb's table, derived via immunoSEQ multiplex PCR, lists solely in-frame clones and lacks some. Clone size and the V and J calls come from that table; the DNA yielded D and trimming. Altogether under 70,000 clones are present, about 88% being singletons, with the ten largest covering less than 55%. Germline V CDR1 and CDR2: SGHRS, YFSETQ. The CDR3 consists of 15 residues. The junction had 8 bases not matched to a gene; V was cut back by 2 bases and J by 7 bases. Enrolment of Seattle patients took place during active infection, and they were followed longitudinally.

What was sequenced was peripheral blood. The TCR was taken from a woman aged 55-70 years with COVID-19, enrolled during active disease. The chain employs TRBV5-1 and TRBJ2-1; 8 bases are shared with TRBD1. The CDR3 DNA is TGCGCCAGCAGCTTAGGCGGACAGGGAATTAATGAGCAGTTCTTC. This encodes CASSLGGQGINEQFF. The complete variable domain, with remaining parts taken from reference TRBV5-1 and TRBJ2-1, reads KAGVTQTPRYLIKTRGQQVTLSCSPISGHRSVSWYQQTPGQGLQFLFEYFSETQRNKGNFPGRFSGRQFSNSRSEMNVSTLELGDSALYLCASSLGGQGINEQFFGPGTRLTVL.